This TCR beta chain was identified in a study of blood T cell repertoires in COVID-19. The wider study: COVID-19 samples from acute and convalescent phases originated in the United States, Italy and Spain. The cDNA or gDNA used as material had been derived from T cells, B-cell-depleted T cells, or PBMCs.

Per the original data handling: How many nucleated cells were present was estimated from reference gene primer amplification. TCRdb's table, derived via immunoSEQ multiplex PCR, lists solely in-frame clones and lacks some. D and trimming come from the DNA, and the V and J calls and clone size come from that table. The table has 60,000 to 80,000 clones, around 90% seen once. The V segment lost 1 base and the J segment 5 bases; nucleotides outside the gene matches: 8. This CDR3 is built from 17 residues. The germline V gene has CDR1 SGHVS and CDR2 FQNEAQ. The sequenced sample was peripheral blood. The sequence was obtained from a human donor in a cohort sampled during active COVID-19. This chain uses TRBV7-8 with TRBJ2-2; TRBD2 aligns across 9 bases. The CDR3 here is CASSLVVGLARTGELFF. CDR3 coding DNA: TGTGCCAGCAGCTTAGTGGTAGGACTAGCGAGGACCGGGGAGCTGTTTTTT.